This T cell receptor beta chain was recorded in a study of CD8 T cells in Susac syndrome. The J segment lost 4 bases and the V segment lost 4 bases, leaving 7 bases of the junction unmatched. There are 14 residues in the CDR3. The V gene's germline CDR1 is SQVTM and CDR2 ANQGSEA. TEMRA cells were FACS-enriched, unlike CD8+ and CD4+ T cells, which were negatively isolated. When the RNA was reverse transcribed, random hexamers were used with an input of about 0.45 to 1 ug. Each CDR3 protein is one row after TCRdb ran MiXCR on the immunoSEQ multiplex PCR reads. This repertoire shows about 140,000 distinct CDR3 sequences, approximately 95% found once; its top ten account for 0.13% to 0.15%.

The rearrangement links TRBV29-1 to TRBJ1-1, with 9 nucleotides matching TRBD1. The sequenced sample was CD4+ T cells from PBMCs. The receptor was isolated from a human donor with Susac syndrome. In DNA form, the CDR3 reads TGCAGCGTTGTGGGGGACAGGGTGGGCACTGAAGCTTTCTTT. Encoded protein: CSVVGDRVGTEAFF.